This T cell receptor (beta chain) appears in the sequencing data of a study of identical twins. Overall study findings and caveats: Analyses of zero insertions could, in part, be confounded by invariant MAIT and iNKT cells.

This clonotype occurred a few times. Antigen unknown. Template switching created a universal primer site, and the cDNA included unique molecular identifiers. From the 5' RACE reads, TCRdb called clonotypes with MiXCR, one entry per CDR3 protein. In the table there are more than 250,000 distinct CDR3 sequences, less than 9% of which are singletons. V was shortened by 1 base and J by 4 bases, with 10 bases between the two germline ends. This CDR3 has 14 residues. Germline CDR1 reads LGHDT; CDR2 reads YNNKEL (reference sequence). These sequences were also reported in another study, on yellow fever vaccine responses in identical twins.

The chain joins TRBV3-1 to TRBJ2-5; D gene uncertain. The receptor was isolated from a woman between 18 and 30 years old in good health. Material for sequencing was memory (CD45RO+) T cells sorted from blood. The CDR3 region has the DNA TGTGCCAGCAGCCAAGGGGTTTCTGGAGAGACCCAGTACTTC. This gives the protein CASSQGVSGETQYF.